A single sample gave rise to the 23 T cell receptor beta chains below, sequenced in a study of T-cell reconstitution after alpha-beta-depleted transplantation in children. During its preparation, the TCRbeta library received unique molecular identifiers. From the PCR reads, TCRdb called clonotypes with MiXCR, one entry per CDR3 protein. The sample lists 200,000 or so distinct CDR3 sequences, 7.5% to 9.5% occurring once. This material consisted of PBMCs, mostly from graft donor cells, taken 360 days after TCRalphabeta/CD19-depleted stem cell transplant. These receptors all stem from a male patient aged 2-9 years who had a stem cell transplant for acute myeloid leukemia, so the T cells may come from the graft donor.

This clonotype was seen more than once but under ten times. The rearrangement uses TRBV29-1 and TRBJ2-1, with unresolved D. Trimming took off 1 base at V and 3 bases at J, with 7 bases between the two ends. This CDR3 has 13 residues. Germline assignment: CDR1 SQVTM and CDR2 ANQGSEA. For the CDR3, the DNA is TGCAGCGTTGAAGGGCGGATCTACAATGAGCAGTTCTTC. Its translation is CSVEGRIYNEQFF.

This chain's CDR3 is CSVLMLGRSAGELFF. In DNA, the CDR3 is TGCAGCGTCCTAATGTTGGGTCGAAGTGCCGGGGAGCTGTTTTTT. The chain joins TRBV29-1 to TRBJ2-2; D remains ambiguous. V was clipped by 6 bases and J by 6 bases, with 20 bases between them. This CDR3 region has 15 residues. CDR1 and CDR2 from the germline V gene are SQVTM and ANQGSEA.

This clonotype was recorded at least ten times. The chain carries TRBV29-1 and TRBJ1-2, with D unclear. Trimming took 1 base from V and 4 from J, leaving 10 bases between them. CDR3 length equals 13 residues. Germline CDR1 is SQVTM and CDR2 is ANQGSEA. CDR3 nucleotide sequence: TGCAGCGTTGAAGGTGCCGCATTCTATGGCTACACCTTC. Its translation: CSVEGAAFYGYTF.

This clonotype has ten or more counts. The rearrangement uses TRBV20-1 and TRBJ2-2, with D possibly TRBD1 on 5 matching bases. Germline V gene sequence: CDR1 DFQATT, CDR2 SNEGSKA (reference sequence). The ends were cut back, 0 bases at V and 3 bases at J, with 8 bases in the middle. The CDR3 totals 14 residues. CDR3 sequence: CSARDQGYTGELFF. The CDR3, as DNA: TGCAGTGCTAGAGATCAGGGTTACACCGGGGAGCTGTTTTTT.

This clonotype came up a few times. V and J are TRBV20-1 and TRBJ2-1, with no clear D. The CDR3 is made up of 15 amino acids. Per germline, CDR1 DFQATT and CDR2 SNEGSKA (reference sequence). V lost 4 bases to trimming and J lost 0 bases, with 13 bases between them. In nucleotides, the CDR3 is TGCAGTGCTAATCGGCTGGATAGCTCCTACAATGAGCAGTTCTTC. It specifies CSANRLDSSYNEQFF.

This clonotype was found a few times. The chain has TRBV12-3 or TRBV12-4 and TRBJ1-5, with TRBD1 identical over 7 bases. CDR3 length equals 16 residues. After removal of 1 base from V and 6 bases from J, the junction contained 9 bases not matched to a gene. CDR3 protein: CASSLGGRQGGQPQHF. The CDR3 bases are TGTGCCAGCAGTTTAGGAGGGCGACAGGGAGGTCAGCCCCAGCATTTT.

This clonotype was seen more than once but under ten times. This CDR3 reads CASTLSTSGGRYNEQFF. In DNA form, the CDR3 reads TGTGCCAGCACCCTTTCGACTAGCGGGGGGAGGTACAATGAGCAGTTCTTC. The chain links TRBV5-6 to TRBJ2-1, with 13 bases identical to TRBD2. Unmatched junction bases numbered 10, after V lost 6 bases and J lost 4 bases. The CDR3 consists of 17 residues. CDR1 and CDR2 from the germline V gene are SGHDT and YYEEEE.

This clonotype was counted many times. An end of the junction differs from the germline gene, which may be a read error. The chain links TRBV12-3 or TRBV12-4 to TRBJ2-3; D is unclear. This CDR3 has 11 residues. The CDR3 spells CASTAFPTANF. In nucleotides, the CDR3 is TGTGCCAGCACAGCGTTCCCTACTGCGAATTTT.

This clonotype was seen a handful of times. This chain links TRBV5-1 with TRBJ2-2, with 10 bases lining up with TRBD2. The CDR3 totals 14 residues. With V trimmed by 2 bases and J by 6 bases, 1 base remained unmatched. Germline CDR1 SGHRS, CDR2 YFSETQ. The CDR3 loop reads CASSFLAGAGELFF. The CDR3 nucleotides read TGCGCCAGCAGCTTCCTAGCGGGAGCCGGGGAGCTGTTTTTT.

This clonotype has just a few counts. The gene calls are TRBV29-1 and TRBJ2-7; 9 bases agree with TRBD2. This CDR3 is built from 16 residues. Unmatched junction bases numbered 7, after V lost 0 bases and J lost 1 base. Looked up from germline, CDR1 is SQVTM and CDR2 is ANQGSEA. CDR3 nucleotides: TGCAGCGTTGAAGATCAAGGCGCGGGAGGGTCCTACGAGCAGTACTTC. This translates into CSVEDQGAGGSYEQYF.

The V call is TRBV6-1, the J call TRBJ1-1; tentatively, D is TRBD1 (5 bases). There are 13 residues in the CDR3. V was cut by 5 bases and J by 2 bases, with 9 bases left in between. CDR1 is MNHNS, CDR2 SASEGT, per germline. CDR3 sequence reads: CASSMTDNTEAFF. CDR3 in DNA: TGTGCCAGCAGTATGACAGATAACACTGAAGCTTTCTTT.

The V and J genes are TRBV20-1 and TRBJ2-7; 7 bases agree with TRBD1. V trimming: 3 bases; J trimming: 5 bases; junction bases outside the gene matches: 7. This CDR3 is 13 amino acids long. Germline CDR1 reads DFQATT; CDR2 reads SNEGSKA (reference sequence). CDR3 DNA sequence: TGCAGTGCTAGCGAGGGGGCCGTTAACGAGCAGTACGTC. This gives the protein CSASEGAVNEQYV.

This clonotype was seen at least ten times. The rearrangement uses TRBV10-3 and TRBJ2-7; D possibly corresponds to TRBD2 (5 bases). The CDR3 totals 12 residues. Germline-derived CDR1 and CDR2 are ENHRY and SYGVKD. V was clipped by 4 bases and J by 3 bases, with 7 bases between them. CDR3 sequence: CAISVTSYEQYF. CDR3 sequence (DNA): TGTGCCATCAGTGTCACTAGCTACGAGCAGTACTTC.

This clonotype came up a few times. The V call is TRBV27, the J call TRBJ2-7; D tentatively reads TRBD1 or TRBD2 (5 bases each). Trimming removed 8 bases at V and 1 base at J, with 15 bases between. This CDR3 has 14 residues. CDR1 and CDR2 (germline): MNHEY, SMNVEV (reference sequence). CDR3 coding DNA: TGTGCCAGCGGCTTTCGGGACGGGTCCTACGAGCAGTACTTC. This encodes CASGFRDGSYEQYF.

The V gene is TRBV9, the J gene TRBJ2-5; D ambiguous. V dropped 0 bases and J dropped 2 bases, with 14 bases sitting between them. The CDR3 spans 16 residues. Germline values: CDR1 SGDLS, CDR2 YYNGEE. The CDR3 DNA follows: TGTGCCAGCAGCGTAGGTAGAGGATTCGGGCAAGAGACCCAGTACTTC. As protein: CASSVGRGFGQETQYF.

This rearrangement joins TRBV29-1 to TRBJ2-4; no reliable D call. With 3 bases removed from V and 7 bases from J, the gap between germline ends came to 16 bases. Germline CDR1 reads SQVTM; CDR2 reads ANQGSEA. The CDR3 has 14 residues. This chain's CDR3 is CSVEPASVENIQYF. The CDR3, as DNA: TGCAGCGTTGAGCCCGCCTCAGTGGAGAACATTCAGTACTTC.

This clonotype was found a few times. This rearrangement joins TRBV12-3 or TRBV12-4 to TRBJ2-1; a possible D gene is TRBD2 (5 bases). CDR3 length: 11 amino acids. Deletions cut 6 bases from V and 6 bases from J, with 6 bases between. The CDR3 bases are TGTGCCAGCAGGAGGGCCAATGAGCAGTTCTTC. It translates to CASRRANEQFF.

This clonotype was seen only a few times. The chain couples TRBV12-3 or TRBV12-4 to TRBJ2-1; tentatively, D is TRBD2 (6 bases). V lost 7 bases and J lost 5, with 24 bases in between. The CDR3 runs to 17 residues. For the CDR3, the DNA is TGTGCCAGCACCCCATACCTGGGGAGGCCCGAAGACAATGAGCAGTTCTTC. Amino acid sequence: CASTPYLGRPEDNEQFF.

J is TRBJ1-6 and V is TRBV7-8; a weak D match, TRBD1 (5 bases). Trimming removed 1 base from V and 4 bases from J, with 11 bases in between. This CDR3 is built from 16 residues. Germline CDR1 reads SGHVS; CDR2 reads FQNEAQ. The CDR3 DNA sequence: TGTGCCAGCAGCTTAGAGCCAGGGAGTTATAATTCACCCCTCCACTTT. Amino acids: CASSLEPGSYNSPLHF.

This clonotype was detected a few times. This chain joins TRBV7-2 and TRBJ2-5; 12 bases fit TRBD1. The germline CDR1 and CDR2 sequences are SGHTA and FQGNSA. The V segment lost 5 bases and the J segment 2 bases; nucleotides outside the gene matches: 9. The CDR3 covers 17 residues. Here the CDR3 reads CASSPRDRGQFQETQYF. In DNA form, the CDR3 reads TGTGCCAGCAGCCCTCGGGACAGGGGGCAATTTCAAGAGACCCAGTACTTC. The variable domain in full, with the rest retrieved from reference TRBV7-2 and TRBJ2-5, is GAGVSQSPSNKVTEKGKDVELRCDPISGHTALYWYRQSLGQGLEFLIYFQGNSAPDKSGLPSDRFSAERTGGSVSTLTIQRTQQEDSAVYLCASSPRDRGQFQETQYFGPGTRLLVL.

The chain recombines TRBV29-1 with TRBJ1-1; weak D call: TRBD1 (5 bases). CDR1 is SQVTM and CDR2 is ANQGSEA in the germline V gene. V lost 0 bases, J lost 0 bases, and 14 bases lay in between. The CDR3 loop spans 16 amino acids. CDR3 nucleotide sequence: TGCAGCGTTGAAGATCGGACGGGCAGGGTGAACACTGAAGCTTTCTTT. Its protein is CSVEDRTGRVNTEAFF.

This clonotype has ten or more counts. The V gene is TRBV11-2, the J gene TRBJ2-1; D not certain. The germline CDR1 and CDR2 sequences are SGHAT and FQNNGV. The CDR3 is 17 residues long. V was trimmed by 3 bases and J by 0 bases, leaving 15 bases between them. The CDR3 nucleotides are TGTGCCAGCAGCTTGTATTTGGGCGCTAGCTCCTACAATGAGCAGTTCTTC. Translation gives CASSLYLGASSYNEQFF.

V gene TRBV7-9 combines with J gene TRBJ1-1, with 8 bases fitting TRBD1. This CDR3 has 13 residues. V gave up 6 bases and J gave up 5 bases; unmatched junction bases: 5. Germline CDR1 SEHNR, CDR2 FQNEAQ (reference sequence). The CDR3 sequence is CASSYDRGTEAFF. CDR3 nucleotides: TGTGCCAGCAGTTACGACAGGGGTACTGAAGCTTTCTTT.